The 20 T cell receptor beta chains below were found in one sample sequenced in a study of blood T cell repertoires in COVID-19. Some clones are missing from TCRdb's copy, which holds only in-frame ones; the method was immunoSEQ multiplex PCR. In the table there are about 140,000 clones, about 82% of which are singletons. Material: peripheral blood. These receptors originate from a woman between 55 and 75 years old with acute or convalescent COVID-19.

The genes are TRBV14 and TRBJ1-2; TRBD1 matches at 9 bases. This CDR3 region has 13 residues. Germline CDR1 reads SGHDN; CDR2 reads FVKESK. V was pared by 7 bases and J by 4 bases, with 4 bases of the junction left unmatched. As DNA, the CDR3 is TGTGCCAGCACCCCGGGACAGGGCTATGGCTACACCTTC. It encodes CASTPGQGYGYTF. The whole variable domain, filled in from reference TRBV14 and TRBJ1-2, reads EAGVTQFPSHSVIEKGQTVTLRCDPISGHDNLYWYRRVMGKEIKFLLHFVKESKQDESGMPNNRFLAERTGGTYSTLKVQPAELEDSGVYFCASTPGQGYGYTFGSGTRLTVV.

The rearrangement links TRBV9 to TRBJ2-5; no clear D gene. CDR3 length: 14 amino acids. V was shortened by 0 bases and J by 1 base, with 7 bases between the two germline ends. Germline V gives CDR1 SGDLS, CDR2 YYNGEE. For the CDR3, the DNA is TGTGCCAGCAGCGTAGGAAATAGCCAAGAGACCCAGTACTTC. Residues: CASSVGNSQETQYF.

This chain joins TRBV24-1 and TRBJ1-5; D is possibly TRBD1 (5 bases). Germline V lookup: CDR1 KGHDR, CDR2 SFDVKD. The CDR3 is 15 residues long. V lost 3 bases and J 4 bases, leaving 12 bases between the germline ends. CDR3 bases: TGTGCCACCAGTGATCCCGACGGGGGGAATCAGCCCCAGCATTTT. This encodes CATSDPDGGNQPQHF.

Only a few counts were recorded for this clone. The J gene is TRBJ1-5, the V gene TRBV12-3 or TRBV12-4, with D maybe TRBD1 (5 bases). This CDR3 region has 12 residues. Trimming left V 6 bases short and J 6 bases short, with 9 bases between. CDR3 region: CASRGQGQPQHF. The CDR3, as DNA: TGTGCCAGCAGGGGGCAAGGTCAGCCCCAGCATTTT.

The gene calls are TRBV5-6 and TRBJ2-1, with D unclear. Looked up from germline, CDR1 is SGHDT and CDR2 is YYEEEE. The ends were cut back, 0 bases at V and 5 bases at J, with 15 bases in the middle. The CDR3 runs 16 residues. The CDR3 sequence is CASSLAGSLTDNEQFF. For the CDR3, the DNA is TGTGCCAGCAGCTTGGCCGGGTCTTTGACGGACAATGAGCAGTTCTTC.

As concerns this clone: The junction differs from germline at one of its ends, possibly a read error. This chain links TRBV7-7 with TRBJ2-5, with TRBD2 matching over 10 bases. CDR3 length equals 14 residues. Germline CDR1 is SSHAT and CDR2 is FNYEAQ (reference sequence). CDR3 region: CASSPRTSGETQYF. CDR3 sequence (DNA): TGTGCTAGCAGCCCCCGGACTAGCGGAGAGACCCAGTACTTC.

The rearrangement links TRBV18 to TRBJ2-5; D might be TRBD2 (6 bases). V gave up 6 bases and J gave up 5 bases, with 19 bases separating them. CDR1 and CDR2 (germline): KGHSH, LQKENI. This CDR3 has 15 amino acids. CDR3 region: CASSYRGGPEETQYF. Written as DNA, the CDR3 is TGTGCCAGCTCCTATCGGGGAGGTCCCGAGGAGACCCAGTACTTC.

The J gene is TRBJ1-4, the V gene TRBV19, with 7 bases fitting TRBD1. The V segment lost 3 bases and the J segment 8 bases; nucleotides outside the gene matches: 9. Germline V gene data show CDR1 as LNHDA and CDR2 as SQIVND (reference sequence). There are 15 residues in the CDR3. CDR3 loop: CASSISNRGGEKLFF. DNA of the CDR3: TGTGCCAGTAGTATCTCGAACAGGGGAGGAGAAAAACTGTTTTTT.

The chain couples TRBV5-6 to TRBJ2-7, with 7 bases that match TRBD1. Germline V gene lookup returns CDR1 SGHDT and CDR2 YYEEEE. The CDR3 is 15 residues long. V gave up 0 bases and J gave up 0 bases; unmatched junction bases: 3. The DNA for the CDR3 is TGTGCCAGCAGCTTGGTGGACAGGTACTCCTACGAGCAGTACTTC. Translation gives CASSLVDRYSYEQYF.

The table lists this clone with a few counts. This chain uses TRBV15 with TRBJ1-2; 10 nucleotides line up with TRBD1. The V and J ends lost 2 bases and 7 bases, in that order; junction bases with no gene match: 4. Germline assignment: CDR1 LNHNV and CDR2 YYDKDF (reference sequence). The CDR3 has 14 amino acids. The CDR3, as DNA: TGTGCCACCAGCAGAAAAGGGACAGGGGTTGGCTACACCTTC. Residues: CATSRKGTGVGYTF.

The chain couples TRBV4-1 to TRBJ1-2; 8 nucleotides agree with TRBD1. After removal of 1 base from V and 8 bases from J, the junction contained 24 bases not matched to a gene. Germline CDR1 reads MGHRA; CDR2 reads YSYEKL. This CDR3 region has 20 residues. CDR3 protein: CASSQGARGRAIRSEGGYTF. The DNA for the CDR3 is TGCGCCAGCAGCCAAGGCGCCAGGGGGCGGGCTATCAGGTCTGAAGGGGGCTACACCTTC.

J is TRBJ1-2 and V is TRBV3-1 (or the pseudogene TRBV3-2); D gene ambiguous. Trimming shortened V by 1 base and J by 8 bases, and 11 bases separated the two germline ends. CDR1 and CDR2 from the germline V gene are LGHDT and YNNKEL (reference sequence). The CDR3 has 13 amino acids. The CDR3 sequence is CASSQGRYYGYTF. The CDR3 DNA reads TGTGCCAGCAGCCAAGGCAGGTATTACGGCTACACCTTC.

This sequence joins TRBV11-3 and TRBJ1-1; the match to TRBD1 covers 9 bases. CDR1 is SGHNT, CDR2 YENEEA, per germline. V lost 5 bases and J lost 5; bases outside the gene matches: 9. This CDR3 contains 15 residues. The DNA of the CDR3 is TGTGCCAGCAGCACCCCACAGGGGGCGAGGACTGAAGCTTTCTTT. Protein sequence: CASSTPQGARTEAFF.

The chain links TRBV6-5 to TRBJ1-2; D is perhaps TRBD1 (6 bases). The CDR3 is 14 residues long. V was trimmed by 5 bases and J by 8 bases, leaving 18 bases between them. Germline-derived CDR1 and CDR2 are MNHEY and SVGAGI. The DNA of the CDR3 is TGTGCCAGCAGTCTAGGTTGGGGGAGGGGGGGCTACACCTTC. It is translated as CASSLGWGRGGYTF.

This clone was observed a handful of times. The gene calls are TRBV4-2 and TRBJ2-7; 7 bases map to TRBD2. The CDR3 is 12 amino acids. V trimming: 9 bases; J trimming: 4 bases; junction bases outside the gene matches: 6. Germline CDR1 LGHNA, CDR2 YNFKEQ. For the CDR3, the DNA is TGTGCCAGTAGACGGGGGGTTTACGAGCAGTACTTC. This sequence encodes CASRRGVYEQYF.

The chain's CDR3 is CASSLFGGGNTEAFF. Here the CDR3 DNA reads TGTGCCAGCAGTTTATTCGGTGGCGGGAACACTGAAGCTTTCTTT. The chain carries TRBV27 and TRBJ1-1; D is uncertain. The CDR3 is 15 residues long. V was pared by 1 base and J by 1 base, with 10 bases between. Germline CDR1 reads MNHEY; CDR2 reads SMNVEV (reference sequence).

This clone was seen a handful of times. The genes are TRBV7-2 and TRBJ2-1, with D possibly matching TRBD2 (6 bases). This CDR3 is built from 15 residues. The V gene's germline CDR1 is SGHTA and CDR2 FQGNSA. Trimming cost V 5 bases and J 3 bases, with 14 bases left between them. The CDR3 region is CASSPRGYLYNEQFF. DNA for the CDR3: TGTGCCAGCAGCCCCCGGGGGTACCTCTACAATGAGCAGTTCTTC.

This clone was recorded a few times. The V call is TRBV5-1, the J call TRBJ1-2, with TRBD1 as a possible D gene (6 bases). This CDR3 is 14 amino acids long. Trimming removed 0 bases at V and 8 bases at J, with 14 bases between. Germline values: CDR1 SGHRS, CDR2 YFSETQ. The CDR3 bases are TGCGCCAGCAGCTTGGAATCAGGGGCGGAGGGCTACACCTTC. This sequence encodes CASSLESGAEGYTF.

The V call is TRBV6-1, the J call TRBJ2-7; D is undetermined. Germline-derived CDR1 and CDR2 are MNHNS and SASEGT. Trimming stripped 2 bases from V and 3 bases from J, with 5 bases between. The CDR3 has 12 residues. The DNA of the CDR3 is TGTGCCAGCAGTGAAACGCGCTACGAGCAGTACTTC. This encodes CASSETRYEQYF.

V is TRBV11-3 and J is TRBJ2-1; 14 bases match TRBD2. Germline CDR1 SGHNT, CDR2 YENEEA. The CDR3 sequence is 18 residues long. Germline trimming cut 4 bases from V and 0 bases from J; bases unmatched to any gene: 5. The CDR3 sequence is CASSSGLAGGFSYNEQFF. The CDR3 DNA is TGTGCCAGCAGCTCCGGACTAGCGGGGGGTTTCTCCTACAATGAGCAGTTCTTC.